These 8 T cell receptor beta chains originate from one sample sequenced in a study of PD-L1 blockade in urothelial cancer (dated by TCRdb to 2016 to 2017). Receptors were amplified or captured by the immunoSEQ multiplex PCR assay. Held by TCRdb, this immuneACCESS table contains in-frame sequences only and omits some clones. Under half of the omission traces to an unresolved V gene where checked; the cause of the rest is unknown. In this sample the table shows approximately 110,000 clones, approximately 85% of which occur a single time. The top ten clones comprise about 2.4% of the sample. Sequenced material: PBMCs, taken around atezolizumab (anti-PD-L1) treatment. All receptors come from a man aged 45-65 years with urothelial cancer.

The chain employs TRBV11-2 and TRBJ2-7; D perhaps matches TRBD1 (5 bases). V was pared by 6 bases and J by 0 bases, with 15 bases between. This CDR3 has 15 residues. Looked up from germline, CDR1 is SGHAT and CDR2 is FQNNGV. The CDR3 DNA sequence: TGTGCCAGCAGTTTATGGGGCGAGAGCTCCTACGAGCAGTACTTC. This translates into CASSLWGESSYEQYF.

The chain has TRBV6-1 and TRBJ2-3, with 9 bases identical to TRBD2. J gave up 3 bases and V 8 bases, and 3 bases lay outside the gene matches. CDR1 is MNHNS, CDR2 SASEGT, per germline. The CDR3 is 13 residues long. This CDR3 is CASLLAGTDTQYF. In DNA form, the CDR3 reads TGTGCCAGCCTCCTAGCGGGAACAGATACGCAGTATTTT.

V usage is TRBV5-1 and J usage is TRBJ2-6; the match to TRBD2 covers 8 bases. The CDR3 loop spans 18 amino acids. CDR1 SGHRS and CDR2 YFSETQ come from the germline V gene. The ends lost 0 bases at V and 4 bases at J; junction bases unmatched: 9. CDR3 sequence: CASSLAGIRGGGANVLTF. The CDR3 DNA reads TGCGCCAGCAGCTTGGCGGGTATTCGGGGGGGAGGGGCCAACGTCCTGACTTTC. Combining the CDR3 with reference TRBV5-1 and TRBJ2-6 gives the whole variable domain KAGVTQTPRYLIKTRGQQVTLSCSPISGHRSVSWYQQTPGQGLQFLFEYFSETQRNKGNFPGRFSGRQFSNSRSEMNVSTLELGDSALYLCASSLAGIRGGGANVLTFGAGSRLTVL.

The J gene is TRBJ2-7, the V gene TRBV25-1, with 7 nucleotides matching TRBD2. CDR3 length equals 14 residues. Germline trimming cut 8 bases from V and 3 bases from J; bases unmatched to any gene: 10. Germline assignment: CDR1 MGHDK and CDR2 SYGVNS. CDR3 residues: CASSPAGEYYEQYF. CDR3 bases: TGTGCCAGCTCCCCGGCGGGAGAATACTACGAGCAGTACTTC.

The gene calls are TRBV19 and TRBJ1-1; D is unclear. The germline V gene encodes CDR1 LNHDA and CDR2 SQIVND (reference sequence). Trimming took 5 bases from V and 2 from J, leaving 18 bases between them. This CDR3 region has 16 residues. The CDR3 protein is CASSLKVLTTNTEAFF. The CDR3 DNA follows: TGTGCCAGTAGTCTCAAGGTTCTGACAACCAACACTGAAGCTTTCTTT. The full variable domain, completed using reference TRBV19 and TRBJ1-1, is DGGITQSPKYLFRKEGQNVTLSCEQNLNHDAMYWYRQDPGQGLRLIYYSQIVNDFQKGDIAEGYSVSREKKESFPLTVTSAQKNPTAFYLCASSLKVLTTNTEAFFGQGTRLTVV.

This chain joins TRBV19 and TRBJ1-2; D call uncertain. Germline loops: CDR1 LNHDA, CDR2 SQIVND (reference sequence). The ends were cut back, 0 bases at V and 4 bases at J, with 9 bases in the middle. The CDR3 length is 14 residues. The CDR3 DNA sequence: TGTGCCAGTAGTATAGACGAGGGTTTCTATGGCTACACCTTC. It specifies CASSIDEGFYGYTF.

J is TRBJ2-1 and V is TRBV9; maybe TRBD2 (5 bases). The CDR3 runs 15 residues. Germline CDR1 and CDR2: SGDLS and YYNGEE. V was pared by 4 bases and J by 8 bases, with 19 bases between. In DNA, the CDR3 is TGTGCCAGCAGCCCAGGTGGACGGGGTAGTGATGAGCAGTTCTTC. Its translation: CASSPGGRGSDEQFF.

The chain joins TRBV7-9 to TRBJ1-3; possibly TRBD1 for D (5 bases). The V end lost 4 bases, the J end lost 4 bases, and 17 bases lay between the germline ends. The V gene's germline CDR1 is SEHNR and CDR2 FQNEAQ (reference sequence). This CDR3 spans 16 amino acids. CDR3 residues: CASSSTATGDGNTIYF. For the CDR3, the DNA is TGTGCCAGCAGCTCGACCGCCACAGGAGACGGAAACACCATATATTTT.